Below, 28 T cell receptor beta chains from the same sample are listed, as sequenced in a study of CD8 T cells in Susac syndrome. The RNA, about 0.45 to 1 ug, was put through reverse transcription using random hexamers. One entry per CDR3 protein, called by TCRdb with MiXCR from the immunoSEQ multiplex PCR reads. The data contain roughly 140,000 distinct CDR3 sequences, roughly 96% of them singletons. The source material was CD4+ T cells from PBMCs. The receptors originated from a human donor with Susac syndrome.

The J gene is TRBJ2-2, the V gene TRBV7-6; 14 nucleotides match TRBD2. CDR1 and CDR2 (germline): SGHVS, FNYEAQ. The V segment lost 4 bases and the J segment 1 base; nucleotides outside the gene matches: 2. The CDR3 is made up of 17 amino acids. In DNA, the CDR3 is TGTGCCAGCAGCTCGGGACTAGCGGGGGAGAACACCGGGGAGCTGTTTTTT. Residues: CASSSGLAGENTGELFF.

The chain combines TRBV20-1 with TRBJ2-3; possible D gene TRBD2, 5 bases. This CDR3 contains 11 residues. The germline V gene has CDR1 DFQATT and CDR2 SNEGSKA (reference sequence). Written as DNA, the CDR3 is TGCAGCCCGGGGTGGGTAGATACGCAGTATTTT. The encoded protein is CSPGWVDTQYF.

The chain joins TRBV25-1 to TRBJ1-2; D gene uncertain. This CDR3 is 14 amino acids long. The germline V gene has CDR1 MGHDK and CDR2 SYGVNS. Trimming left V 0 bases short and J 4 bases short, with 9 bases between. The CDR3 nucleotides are TGTGCCAGCAGTGAATATGGCAGCCCCTATGGCTACACCTTC. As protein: CASSEYGSPYGYTF.

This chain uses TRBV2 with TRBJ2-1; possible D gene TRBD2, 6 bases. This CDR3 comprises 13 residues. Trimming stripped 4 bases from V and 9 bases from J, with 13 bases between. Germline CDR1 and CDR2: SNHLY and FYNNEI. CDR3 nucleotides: TGTGCCAGCAGTGCCCTACAGGAGGGTGAGCAGTTCTTC. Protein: CASSALQEGEQFF. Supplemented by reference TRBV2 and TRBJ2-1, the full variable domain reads EPEVTQTPSHQVTQMGQEVILRCVPISNHLYFYWYRQILGQKVEFLVSFYNNEISEKSEIFDDQFSVERPDGSNFTLKIRSTKLEDSAMYFCASSALQEGEQFFGPGTRLTVL.

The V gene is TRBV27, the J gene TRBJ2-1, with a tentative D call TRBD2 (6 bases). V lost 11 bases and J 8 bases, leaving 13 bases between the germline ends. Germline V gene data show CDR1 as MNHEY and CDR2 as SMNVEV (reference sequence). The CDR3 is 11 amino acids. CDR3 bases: TGTGCCTCCAGGAGGGCCGATGAGCAGTTCTTC. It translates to CASRRADEQFF.

CDR3 nucleotide sequence: TGTGCCAGCAGCTTAGCCGGGGGCGGCGAGCAGTACTTC. Its protein product is CASSLAGGGEQYF. The V gene is TRBV11-1, the J gene TRBJ2-7, with D possibly called TRBD1 or TRBD2 (6 bases each). The CDR3 has 13 amino acids. The germline gives CDR1 SGHAT, CDR2 FQDESV (reference sequence). Trimming shortened V by 0 bases and J by 6 bases, and 9 bases separated the two germline ends.

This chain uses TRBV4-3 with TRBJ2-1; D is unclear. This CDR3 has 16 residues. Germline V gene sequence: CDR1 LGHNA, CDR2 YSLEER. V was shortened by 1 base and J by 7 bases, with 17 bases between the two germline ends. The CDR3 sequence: CASSQVTGPLSNEQFF. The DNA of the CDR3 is TGCGCCAGCAGCCAAGTGACTGGGCCTCTATCTAATGAGCAGTTCTTC.

The CDR3 nucleotides are TGCAGCGTAAAGCGGGCCGGGGGGGAGACCCAGTACTTC. Translating it yields CSVKRAGGETQYF. V gene TRBV29-1 combines with J gene TRBJ2-5; TRBD2 agrees at 7 bases. From germline, CDR1 is SQVTM and CDR2 ANQGSEA. V shed 6 bases, J shed 5 bases, and the junction held 9 bases outside the gene matches. This CDR3 has 13 residues.

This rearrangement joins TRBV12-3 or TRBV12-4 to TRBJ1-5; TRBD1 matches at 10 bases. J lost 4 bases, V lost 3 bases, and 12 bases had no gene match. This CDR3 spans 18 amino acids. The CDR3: CASSFGYGDRGRNQPQHF. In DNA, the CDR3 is TGTGCCAGCAGTTTCGGGTACGGAGACAGGGGGCGGAATCAGCCCCAGCATTTT.

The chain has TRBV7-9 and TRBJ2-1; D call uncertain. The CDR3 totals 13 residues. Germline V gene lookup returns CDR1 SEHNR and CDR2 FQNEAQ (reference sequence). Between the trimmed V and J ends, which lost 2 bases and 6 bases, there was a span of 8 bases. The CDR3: CASSLNPTNEQFF. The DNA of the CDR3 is TGTGCCAGCAGCTTAAACCCTACCAATGAGCAGTTCTTC.

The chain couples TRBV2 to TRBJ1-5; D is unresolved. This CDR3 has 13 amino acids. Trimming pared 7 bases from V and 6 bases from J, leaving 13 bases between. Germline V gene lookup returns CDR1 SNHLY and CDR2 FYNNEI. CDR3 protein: CASMVTASQPQHF. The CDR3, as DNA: TGTGCCAGCATGGTAACTGCTAGTCAGCCCCAGCATTTT.

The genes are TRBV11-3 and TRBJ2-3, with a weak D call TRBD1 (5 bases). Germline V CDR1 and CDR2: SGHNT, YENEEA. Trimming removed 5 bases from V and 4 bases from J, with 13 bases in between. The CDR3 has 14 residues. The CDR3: CASSQKGSPDTQYF. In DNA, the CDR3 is TGTGCCAGCAGCCAAAAGGGGTCTCCAGATACGCAGTATTTT.

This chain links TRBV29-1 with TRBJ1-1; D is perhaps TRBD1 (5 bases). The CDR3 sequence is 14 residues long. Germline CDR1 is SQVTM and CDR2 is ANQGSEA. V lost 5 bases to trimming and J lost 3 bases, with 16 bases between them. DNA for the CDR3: TGCAGCGTTCTCAGGGCCTTGGGGGACACTGAAGCTTTCTTT. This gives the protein CSVLRALGDTEAFF.

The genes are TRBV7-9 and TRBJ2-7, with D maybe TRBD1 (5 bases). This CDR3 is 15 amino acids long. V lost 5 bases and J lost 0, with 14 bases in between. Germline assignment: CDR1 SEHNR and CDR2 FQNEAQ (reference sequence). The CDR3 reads CASSTGGQISYEQYF. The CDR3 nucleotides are TGTGCCAGCAGCACCGGTGGACAAATCTCCTACGAGCAGTACTTC.

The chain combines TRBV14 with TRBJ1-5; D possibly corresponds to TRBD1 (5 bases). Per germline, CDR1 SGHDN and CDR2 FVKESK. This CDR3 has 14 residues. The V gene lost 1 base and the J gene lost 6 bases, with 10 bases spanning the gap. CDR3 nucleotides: TGTGCCAGCAGCCAAGGGGGGGGGACTCAGCCCCAGCATTTT. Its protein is CASSQGGGTQPQHF.

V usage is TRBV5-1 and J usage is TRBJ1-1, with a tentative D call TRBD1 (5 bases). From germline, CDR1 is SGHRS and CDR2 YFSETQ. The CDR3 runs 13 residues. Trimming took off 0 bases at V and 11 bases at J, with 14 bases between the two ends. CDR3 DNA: TGCGCCAGCAGCTTGGAGGGGACCTACGAGGCTTTCTTT. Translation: CASSLEGTYEAFF.

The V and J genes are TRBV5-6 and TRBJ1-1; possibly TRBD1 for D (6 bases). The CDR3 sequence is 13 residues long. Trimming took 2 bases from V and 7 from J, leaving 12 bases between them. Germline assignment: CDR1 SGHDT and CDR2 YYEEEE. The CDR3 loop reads CASSLWDNDEAFF. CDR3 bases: TGTGCCAGCAGCTTATGGGACAACGATGAAGCTTTCTTT. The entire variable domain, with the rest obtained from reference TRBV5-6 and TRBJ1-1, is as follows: DAGVTQSPTHLIKTRGQQVTLRCSPKSGHDTVSWYQQALGQGPQFIFQYYEEEERQRGNFPDRFSGHQFPNYSSELNVNALLLGDSALYLCASSLWDNDEAFFGQGTRLTVV.

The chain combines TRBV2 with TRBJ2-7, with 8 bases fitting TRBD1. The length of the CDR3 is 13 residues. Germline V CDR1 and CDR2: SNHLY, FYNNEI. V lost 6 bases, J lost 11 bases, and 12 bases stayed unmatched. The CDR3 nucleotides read TGTGCCAGCAGCCACGACAGGGGCCCCTCCAAGTACTTC. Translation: CASSHDRGPSKYF.

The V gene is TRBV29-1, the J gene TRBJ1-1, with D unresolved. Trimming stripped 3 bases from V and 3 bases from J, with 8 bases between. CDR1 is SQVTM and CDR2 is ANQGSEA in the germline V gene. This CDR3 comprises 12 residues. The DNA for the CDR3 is TGCAGCGTTGAGGGCGGCGACACTGAAGCTTTCTTT. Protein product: CSVEGGDTEAFF.

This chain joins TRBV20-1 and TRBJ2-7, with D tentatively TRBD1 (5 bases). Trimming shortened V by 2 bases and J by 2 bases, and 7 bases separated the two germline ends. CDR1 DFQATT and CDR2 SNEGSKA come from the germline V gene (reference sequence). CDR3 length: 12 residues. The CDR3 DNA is TGCAGTGCTAGAACGACAGCCTACGAGCAGTACTTC. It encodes CSARTTAYEQYF.

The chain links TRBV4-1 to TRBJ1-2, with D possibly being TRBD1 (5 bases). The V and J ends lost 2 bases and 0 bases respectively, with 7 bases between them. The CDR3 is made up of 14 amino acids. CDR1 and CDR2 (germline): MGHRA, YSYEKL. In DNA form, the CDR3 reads TGCGCCAGCAGCCAACAGGGCCCTAACTATGGCTACACCTTC. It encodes CASSQQGPNYGYTF.

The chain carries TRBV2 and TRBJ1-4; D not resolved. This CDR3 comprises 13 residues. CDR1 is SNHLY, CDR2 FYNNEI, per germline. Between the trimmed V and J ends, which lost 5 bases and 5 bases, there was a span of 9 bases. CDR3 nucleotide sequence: TGTGCCAGCAGTCAGGACTCCAATGAAAAACTGTTTTTT. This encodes CASSQDSNEKLFF.

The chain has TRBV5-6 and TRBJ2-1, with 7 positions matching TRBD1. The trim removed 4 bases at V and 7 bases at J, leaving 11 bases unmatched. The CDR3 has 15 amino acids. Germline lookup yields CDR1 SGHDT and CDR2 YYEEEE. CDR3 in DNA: TGTGCCAGCAGCACCCCGACAGGGAGCATGAATGAGCAGTTCTTC. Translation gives CASSTPTGSMNEQFF.

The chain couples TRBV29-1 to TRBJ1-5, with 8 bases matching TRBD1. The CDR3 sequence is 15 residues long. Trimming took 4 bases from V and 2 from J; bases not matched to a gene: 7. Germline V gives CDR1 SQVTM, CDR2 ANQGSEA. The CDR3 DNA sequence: TGCAGCGTTGCGCAGGGGGCAATGGGCAATCAGCCCCAGCATTTT. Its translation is CSVAQGAMGNQPQHF.

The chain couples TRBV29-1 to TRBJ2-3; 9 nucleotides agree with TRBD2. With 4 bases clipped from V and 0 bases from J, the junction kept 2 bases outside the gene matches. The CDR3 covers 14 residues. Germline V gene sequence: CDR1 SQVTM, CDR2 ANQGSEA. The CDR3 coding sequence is TGCAGCGTTGCTAGCGGGGCGAGCACAGATACGCAGTATTTT. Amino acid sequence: CSVASGASTDTQYF.

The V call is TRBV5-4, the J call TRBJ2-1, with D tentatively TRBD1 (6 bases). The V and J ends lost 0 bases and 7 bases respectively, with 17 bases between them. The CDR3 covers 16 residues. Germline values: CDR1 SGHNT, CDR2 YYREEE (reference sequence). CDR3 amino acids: CASSLAGTRASNEQFF. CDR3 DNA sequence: TGTGCCAGCAGCTTGGCCGGGACACGGGCCTCAAATGAGCAGTTCTTC.

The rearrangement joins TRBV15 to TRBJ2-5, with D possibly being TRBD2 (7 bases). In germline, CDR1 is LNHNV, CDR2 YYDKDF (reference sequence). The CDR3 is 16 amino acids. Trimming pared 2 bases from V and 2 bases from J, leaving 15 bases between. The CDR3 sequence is CATSRWTGGPQETQYF. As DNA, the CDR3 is TGTGCCACCAGCAGATGGACGGGGGGCCCACAAGAGACCCAGTACTTC.

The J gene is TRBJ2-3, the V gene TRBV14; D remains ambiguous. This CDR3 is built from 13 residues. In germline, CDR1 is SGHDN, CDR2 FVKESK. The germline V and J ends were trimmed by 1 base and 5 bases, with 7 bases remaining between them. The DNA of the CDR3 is TGTGCCAGCAGCCAAGTCGTTCGAGATACGCAGTATTTT. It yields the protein CASSQVVRDTQYF.